Listed here are 11 T cell receptor beta chains from one sample, sequenced in a study of T cell responses to AZD1222 COVID-19 vaccine (dated by TCRdb to the early 2020s). Library creation used the immunoSEQ multiplex PCR assay. The clones in this table, taken by TCRdb from immuneACCESS, are in-frame only. Not every clone is retained; where verified, under half of the shortfall comes from an unresolved V gene, and the cause of the rest is unknown. The sample contains 150,000 to 200,000 clones, around 90% of them found a single time. The ten largest clones represent approximately 6.2% of the sample. Reading the label with the study, this specimen's time point is: about 28 days (+/-7) after the second vaccine dose. Here the sequenced sample was peripheral blood, taken 28 days after the second AZD1222 dose. The receptors were sampled from an adult who received the AZD1222 COVID-19 vaccine.

Only one count was recorded for this clone. The V gene is TRBV6-5, the J gene TRBJ1-2; weak D call: TRBD1 (6 bases). The germline CDR1 and CDR2 sequences are MNHEY and SVGAGI. The CDR3 consists of 14 residues. V dropped 6 bases and J dropped 4 bases, with 15 bases sitting between them. In DNA form, the CDR3 reads TGTGCCAGCAGATACAGGGAAACGGGCTATGGCTACACCTTC. Translation: CASRYRETGYGYTF.

This chain links TRBV19 with TRBJ1-2; D is possibly TRBD1 (6 bases). CDR1 is LNHDA and CDR2 is SQIVND in the germline V gene (reference sequence). This CDR3 has 15 amino acids. The V end lost 3 bases, the J end lost 0 bases, and 11 bases lay between the germline ends. CDR3 amino acids: CASSITGQANYGYTF. CDR3 DNA: TGTGCCAGTAGTATCACAGGGCAAGCTAACTATGGCTACACCTTC.

The chain joins TRBV11-2 to TRBJ1-4; D may be TRBD1 (5 bases). CDR1 and CDR2 (germline): SGHAT, FQNNGV. The CDR3 runs 17 residues. V shed 4 bases and J shed 3 bases, with 18 bases lying between them. This chain's CDR3 is CASSSSRVQGPNEKLFF. The CDR3 nucleotides are TGTGCCAGCAGCTCTTCAAGGGTGCAGGGTCCTAATGAAAAACTGTTTTTT.

CDR3 sequence (DNA): TGTGCCAGCAGTTACTCGGGACTAGGTCTTTTGGAGCAGTTCTTC. It translates to CASSYSGLGLLEQFF. The genes are TRBV6-5 and TRBJ2-1; 8 bases line up with TRBD2. The CDR3 sequence is 15 residues long. Germline V gives CDR1 MNHEY, CDR2 SVGAGI. V shed 0 bases, J shed 10 bases, and the junction held 8 bases outside the gene matches.

The chain employs TRBV3-1 (or the pseudogene TRBV3-2) and TRBJ1-4, with D tentatively TRBD1 (5 bases). Trimming shortened V by 1 base and J by 1 base, and 10 bases separated the two germline ends. The CDR3 is made up of 16 amino acids. Looked up from germline, CDR1 is LGHDT and CDR2 is YNNKEL (reference sequence). The CDR3 here is CASSQGGGITNEKLFF. The CDR3, as DNA: TGTGCCAGCAGCCAAGGGGGGGGGATAACTAATGAAAAACTGTTTTTT.

The chain uses TRBV9 and TRBJ1-1, with TRBD1 identical over 9 bases. The V gene end was trimmed by 5 bases and the J gene end by 1 base; junction bases not matched to a gene: 3. Germline lookup yields CDR1 SGDLS and CDR2 YYNGEE. The CDR3 loop spans 14 amino acids. CDR3 residues: CASSPGQGNTEAFF. CDR3 in DNA: TGTGCCAGCAGTCCGGGACAGGGGAACACTGAAGCTTTCTTT.

The chain employs TRBV6-2 or TRBV6-3 and TRBJ1-5; no firm D call. Trimming took 2 bases from V and 4 from J, leaving 12 bases between them. Germline lookup yields CDR1 MNHEY and CDR2 SVGEGT. CDR3 length equals 15 residues. The CDR3 is CASSYRPMGNQPQHF. The CDR3 DNA follows: TGTGCCAGCAGTTACCGGCCGATGGGGAATCAGCCCCAGCATTTT.

This chain uses TRBV12-3 or TRBV12-4 with TRBJ2-7; the D is unclear. V was trimmed by 4 bases and J by 3 bases, leaving 7 bases between them. This CDR3 comprises 12 residues. The CDR3 region is CASSSSLYEQYF. In nucleotides, the CDR3 is TGTGCCAGCAGTTCTAGTCTCTACGAGCAGTACTTC.

The rearrangement joins TRBV5-1 to TRBJ2-3; maybe TRBD2 (5 bases). This CDR3 spans 15 amino acids. Germline V lookup: CDR1 SGHRS, CDR2 YFSETQ. Trimming removed 2 bases at V and 3 bases at J, with 13 bases between. The CDR3 DNA is TGCGCCAGCAGCTTTAGGGAGTCCCGGACAGATACGCAGTATTTT. It translates to CASSFRESRTDTQYF.

The chain carries TRBV6-5 and TRBJ1-2; D may be TRBD1 (5 bases). V was clipped by 7 bases and J by 4 bases, with 10 bases between them. The CDR3 is 12 residues long. The germline gives CDR1 MNHEY, CDR2 SVGAGI. Here the CDR3 reads CASKKGTYGYTF. The CDR3 DNA reads TGTGCCAGCAAAAAGGGGACCTATGGCTACACCTTC.

This chain links TRBV6-5 with TRBJ2-1, with TRBD2 identical over 8 bases. Germline V gene sequence: CDR1 MNHEY, CDR2 SVGAGI. After removal of 6 bases from V and 6 bases from J, the junction contained 7 bases not matched to a gene. The length of the CDR3 is 14 residues. CDR3 sequence: CASRPGGLLNEQFF. The CDR3 DNA is TGTGCCAGCAGACCGGGGGGGCTTCTCAATGAGCAGTTCTTC.